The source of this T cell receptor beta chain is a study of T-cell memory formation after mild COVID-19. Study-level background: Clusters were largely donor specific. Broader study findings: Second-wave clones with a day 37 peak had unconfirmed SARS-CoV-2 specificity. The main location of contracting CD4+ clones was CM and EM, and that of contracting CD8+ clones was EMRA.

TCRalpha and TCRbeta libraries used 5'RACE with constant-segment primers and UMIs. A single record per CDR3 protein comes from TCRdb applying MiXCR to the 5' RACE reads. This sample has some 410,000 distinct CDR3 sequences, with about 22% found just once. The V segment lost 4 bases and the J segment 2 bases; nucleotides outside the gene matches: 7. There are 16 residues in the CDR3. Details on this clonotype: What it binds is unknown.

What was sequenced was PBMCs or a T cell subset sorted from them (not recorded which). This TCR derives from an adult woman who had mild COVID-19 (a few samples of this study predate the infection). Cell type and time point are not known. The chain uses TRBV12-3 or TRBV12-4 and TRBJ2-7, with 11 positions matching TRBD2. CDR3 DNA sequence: TGTGCCAGCAGTTATAGCGGGGGGGCTTACACCTACGAGCAGTACTTC. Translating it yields CASSYSGGAYTYEQYF.